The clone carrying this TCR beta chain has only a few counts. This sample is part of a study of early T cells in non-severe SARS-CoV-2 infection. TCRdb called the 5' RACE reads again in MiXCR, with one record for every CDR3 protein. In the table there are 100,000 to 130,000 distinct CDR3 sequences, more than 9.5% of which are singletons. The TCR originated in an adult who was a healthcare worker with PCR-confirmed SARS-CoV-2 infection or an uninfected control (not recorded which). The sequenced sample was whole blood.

CDR3 region: CSVDSPYGYTF. CDR3 nucleotide sequence: TGCAGCGTCGACAGTCCCTATGGCTACACCTTC. The V call is TRBV29-1, the J call TRBJ1-2, with D tentatively TRBD1 (5 bases). Germline V gene lookup returns CDR1 SQVTM and CDR2 ANQGSEA. Trimming shortened V by 6 bases and J by 4 bases, and 9 bases separated the two germline ends. The CDR3 consists of 11 residues. The variable domain in full, with the rest retrieved from reference TRBV29-1 and TRBJ1-2, is SAVISQKPSRDICQRGTSLTIQCQVDSQVTMMFWYRQQPGQSLTLIATANQGSEATYESGFVIDKFPISRPNLTFSTLTVSNMSPEDSSIYLCSVDSPYGYTFGSGTRLTVV.